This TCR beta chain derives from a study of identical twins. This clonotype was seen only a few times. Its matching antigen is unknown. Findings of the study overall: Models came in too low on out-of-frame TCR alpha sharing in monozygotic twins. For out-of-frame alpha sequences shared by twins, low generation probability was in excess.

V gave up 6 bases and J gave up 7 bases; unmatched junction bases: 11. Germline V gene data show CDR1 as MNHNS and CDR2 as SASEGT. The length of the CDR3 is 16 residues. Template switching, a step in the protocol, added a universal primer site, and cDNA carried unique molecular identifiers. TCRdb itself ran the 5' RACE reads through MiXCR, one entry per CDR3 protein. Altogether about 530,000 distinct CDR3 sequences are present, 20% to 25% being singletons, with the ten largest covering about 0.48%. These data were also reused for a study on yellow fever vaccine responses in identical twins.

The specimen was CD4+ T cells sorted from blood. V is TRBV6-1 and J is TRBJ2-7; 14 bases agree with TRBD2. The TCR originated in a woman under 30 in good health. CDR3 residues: CASSPGLAGDFREQYF. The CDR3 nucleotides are TGTGCCAGCAGCCCGGGACTAGCGGGGGACTTTAGGGAGCAGTACTTC.